This T cell receptor (beta chain) was sequenced during a study of cytomegalovirus exposure and HLA in healthy donors. Method: immunoSEQ multiplex PCR; TCRdb's copy keeps in-frame clones and lacks some. In the table there are 150,000 to 160,000 clones, around 84% of which are singletons. Study-wide results and limits: Most TCR sequences proved rare, with some public TCRs found in many donors.

Comment on this clone: What it binds is not known.

Material: PBMCs. The sequence derives from a human donor in good health.

The CDR3 region is CASSLALGTSGMTDTQYF. CDR3 nucleotide sequence: TGTGCCAGCAGCTTAGCCCTAGGGACTAGCGGGATGACAGATACGCAGTATTTT. The chain recombines TRBV11-2 with TRBJ2-3; 13 positions match TRBD2. CDR1 is SGHAT, CDR2 FQNNGV, per germline. The CDR3 totals 18 residues. J gave up 3 bases and V 1 base, and 7 bases lay outside the gene matches.